The rows below give T cell receptor beta chains drawn from one sample of a study of shared clonotypes between healthy human individuals. Measured with immunoSEQ multiplex PCR; TCRdb has only the in-frame clones, and not every one. The sample shows about 110,000 clones, around 68% of them seen only once. Sequencing was performed on memory CD8+ T cells sorted from blood. The receptors here all came from a woman in her twenties or thirties in good health. Each CDR3 is given with its conserved first and last residue. D genes are given only for firm matches. Some rows mark clone size as missing; the rest say once, few, many or name a class of expanded clone.

V	D	size	J	CDR3	DNA
TRBV25-1	.	few	TRBJ2-7	CASSGSSYEQYF	TGTGCCAGCAGTGGGAGCTCCTACGAGCAGTACTTC
TRBV25-1	.	.	TRBJ2-7	CASSGQGGGEQYF	TGTGCCAGCAGTGGTCAGGGGGGAGGCGAGCAGTACTTC
TRBV7-9	.	.	TRBJ2-5	CASSLPRTETQYF	TGTGCCAGCAGCTTACCAAGGACGGAGACCCAGTACTTC
TRBV5-6	.	.	TRBJ2-7	CASSLGLRTYEQYF	TGTGCCAGCAGCTTGGGCCTGCGGACCTACGAGCAGTACTTC
TRBV5-6	.	.	TRBJ2-1	CASSPPVGNEQFF	TGTGCCAGCAGCCCCCCGGTGGGGAATGAGCAGTTCTTC
TRBV15	.	once	TRBJ2-7	CATSRDQEGTQLDF	TGTGCCACCAGCAGAGATCAAGAGGGGACACAGCTTGACTTC
TRBV6-1	.	few	TRBJ2-1	CASRYGAYNEQFF	TGTGCCAGCAGATACGGAGCCTACAATGAGCAGTTCTTC
TRBV27	.	.	TRBJ2-2	CASSPQINTGELFF	TGTGCCAGCAGTCCTCAGATTAACACCGGGGAGCTGTTTTTT
TRBV27	.	once	TRBJ2-1	CASSIGTRLFYNEQFF	TGTGCCAGCAGTATCGGGACCCGCCTATTCTACAATGAGCAGTTCTTC
TRBV2	.	.	TRBJ2-7	CASLGGTQPSEQYF	TGTGCCAGCCTAGGGGGGACGCAGCCCTCCGAGCAGTACTTC
TRBV27	.	.	TRBJ2-3	CASSLSSTDTQYF	TGTGCCAGCAGTTTATCTAGCACAGATACGCAGTATTTT
TRBV10-3	TRBD2	.	TRBJ2-7	CASSYAGGSYEQYF	TGTGCCAGCAGTTACGCGGGAGGGAGTTACGAGCAGTACTTC
TRBV10-3	.	.	TRBJ2-7	CAISGQDSYEQYF	TGTGCCATCAGCGGACAAGATTCCTACGAGCAGTACTTC
TRBV27	.	.	TRBJ2-7	CASSYWGHFEQYF	TGTGCCAGCAGTTATTGGGGACACTTCGAGCAGTACTTC
TRBV28	.	.	TRBJ1-5	CASSLGRGTGSNQPQHF	TGTGCCAGCAGTTTAGGCAGGGGTACAGGCAGCAATCAGCCCCAGCATTTT
TRBV5-5	TRBD2	.	TRBJ2-1	CASSFFLAGMYNEQFF	TGTGCCAGCAGCTTTTTTCTAGCGGGAATGTACAATGAGCAGTTCTTC
TRBV7-2	TRBD1	.	TRBJ2-7	CASSRTGAYEQYF	TGTGCCAGCAGCAGGACAGGGGCGTACGAGCAGTACTTC
TRBV9	.	few	TRBJ2-7	CASSVGGLPLEQYF	TGTGCCAGCAGCGTGGGAGGACTCCCTCTCGAGCAGTACTTC
TRBV5-8	.	many	TRBJ2-1	CASSLGMTANSYNEQFF	TGTGCCAGCAGCTTGGGGATGACAGCAAACTCCTACAATGAGCAGTTCTTC
TRBV7-9	TRBD2	.	TRBJ2-1	CASSPQGAGATYNEQFF	TGTGCCAGCAGCCCCCAGGGAGCGGGAGCGACCTACAATGAGCAGTTCTTC
TRBV9	.	.	TRBJ2-1	CASSVAGASDEQFF	TGTGCCAGCAGCGTAGCGGGAGCTTCCGATGAGCAGTTCTTC
TRBV6-6	.	many	TRBJ1-2	CASSYKELRRYGYTF	TGTGCCAGCAGTTACAAAGAACTTCGTCGCTATGGCTACACCTTC
TRBV27	TRBD2	few	TRBJ2-1	CASSHGTSGSYEQFF	TGTGCCAGCAGCCACGGGACTAGCGGGAGCTATGAGCAGTTCTTC
TRBV9	.	once	TRBJ1-4	CASGMGEKLFF	TGTGCCAGCGGAATGGGGGAAAAACTGTTTTTT
TRBV7-8	TRBD1	many	TRBJ2-7	CASSLEAGTGIYEQYF	TGTGCCAGCAGCTTAGAAGCCGGGACAGGGATCTACGAGCAGTACTTC
TRBV2	.	once	TRBJ2-1	CASSERVRVGEQFF	TGTGCCAGCAGTGAACGGGTACGAGTAGGTGAGCAGTTCTTC
TRBV4-2	.	.	TRBJ2-2	CASSQSTVYGGELFF	TGTGCCAGCAGCCAATCGACGGTTTATGGCGGGGAGCTGTTTTTT
TRBV11-2	TRBD1	.	TRBJ2-7	CASSLGPGTGGPYEQYF	TGTGCCAGCAGCTTAGGCCCCGGGACAGGGGGGCCCTACGAGCAGTACTTC
TRBV18	TRBD2	.	TRBJ2-1	CASSPRTAGTTNNEQFF	TGTGCCAGCTCACCAAGAACAGCCGGGACTACCAACAATGAGCAGTTCTTC
TRBV27	.	once	TRBJ1-6	CASRDPEVNSPLHF	TGTGCCAGCAGGGACCCGGAGGTGAATTCACCCCTCCACTTT
TRBV13	.	.	TRBJ2-3	CASSTGHDADTQYF	TGTGCCAGCAGCACCGGACACGACGCAGATACGCAGTATTTT
TRBV27	.	.	TRBJ1-1	CASSLSRQHEAFF	TGTGCCAGCAGTTTATCCCGGCAGCATGAAGCTTTCTTT
TRBV28	.	.	TRBJ2-5	CASSFPGARETQYF	TGTGCCAGCAGTTTCCCGGGGGCGCGGGAGACCCAGTACTTC
TRBV5-6	.	.	TRBJ1-1	CASSAGIEAFF	TGTGCCAGCAGCGCCGGGATAGAAGCTTTCTTT
TRBV6-1	TRBD2	few	TRBJ2-7	CASSEVAGESHEQYF	TGTGCCAGCAGTGAGGTAGCGGGAGAGTCCCACGAGCAGTACTTC
TRBV18	.	few	TRBJ2-7	CASSAEGWSLYEQYF	TGTGCCAGCTCAGCGGAAGGGTGGTCCCTCTACGAGCAGTACTTC